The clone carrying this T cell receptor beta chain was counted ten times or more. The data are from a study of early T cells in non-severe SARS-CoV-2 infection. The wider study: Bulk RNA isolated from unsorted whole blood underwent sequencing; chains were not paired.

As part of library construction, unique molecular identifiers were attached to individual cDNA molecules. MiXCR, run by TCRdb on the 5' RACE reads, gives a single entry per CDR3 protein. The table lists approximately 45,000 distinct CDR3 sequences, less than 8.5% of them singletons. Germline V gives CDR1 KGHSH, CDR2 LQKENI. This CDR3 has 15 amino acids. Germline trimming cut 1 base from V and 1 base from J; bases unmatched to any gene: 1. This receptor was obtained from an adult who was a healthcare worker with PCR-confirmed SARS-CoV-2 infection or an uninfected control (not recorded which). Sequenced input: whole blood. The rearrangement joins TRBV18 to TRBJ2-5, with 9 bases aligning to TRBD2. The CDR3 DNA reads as TGTGCCAGCTCACCACTACTAGCGGGCCAAGAGACCCAGTACTTC. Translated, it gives CASSPLLAGQETQYF.